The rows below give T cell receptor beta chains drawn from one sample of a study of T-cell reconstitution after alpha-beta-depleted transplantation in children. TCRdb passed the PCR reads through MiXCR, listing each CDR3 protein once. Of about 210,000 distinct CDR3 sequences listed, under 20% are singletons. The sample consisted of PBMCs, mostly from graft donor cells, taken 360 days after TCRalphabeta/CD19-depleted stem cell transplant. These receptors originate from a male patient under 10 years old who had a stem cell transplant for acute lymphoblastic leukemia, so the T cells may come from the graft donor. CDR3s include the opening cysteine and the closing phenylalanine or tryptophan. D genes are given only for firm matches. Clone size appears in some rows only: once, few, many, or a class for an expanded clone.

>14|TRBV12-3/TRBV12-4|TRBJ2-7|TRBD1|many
CASSHGTGAYEQYF
TGTGCCAGCAGTCACGGGACAGGGGCCTACGAGCAGTACTTC
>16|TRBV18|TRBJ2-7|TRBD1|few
CASSPLDRGTPYEQYF
TGTGCCAGCTCACCTTTGGACAGGGGGACCCCCTACGAGCAGTACTTC
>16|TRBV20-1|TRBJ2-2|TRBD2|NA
CSASLRRGANTGELFF
TGCAGTGCCAGCCTACGCCGGGGGGCGAACACCGGGGAGCTGTTTTTT
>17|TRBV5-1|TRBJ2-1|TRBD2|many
CASSIHRGERTYNEQFF
TGCGCCAGCAGCATACATCGGGGGGAGAGGACCTACAATGAGCAGTTCTTC
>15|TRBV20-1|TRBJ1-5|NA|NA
CSARDRQGSNQPQHF
TGCAGTGCTAGAGATCGGCAGGGAAGCAATCAGCCCCAGCATTTT
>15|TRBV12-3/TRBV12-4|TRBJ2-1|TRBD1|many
CASSVEGGIYNEQFF
TGTGCCAGCAGTGTCGAAGGGGGCATCTACAATGAGCAGTTCTTC
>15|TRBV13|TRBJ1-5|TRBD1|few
CASSPVPGQYQPQHF
TGTGCCAGCAGCCCCGTCCCGGGACAGTATCAGCCCCAGCATTTT
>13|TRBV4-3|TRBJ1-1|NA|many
CASSQEEGTEAFF
TGCGCCAGCAGCCAAGAAGAAGGGACTGAAGCTTTCTTT
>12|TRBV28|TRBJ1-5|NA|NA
CASGDVNQPQHF
TGTGCCAGCGGGGACGTCAATCAGCCCCAGCATTTT
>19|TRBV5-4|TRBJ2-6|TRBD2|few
CASSSPRLAGGAGANVLTF
TGTGCCAGCAGCTCCCCTCGACTAGCGGGGGGTGCTGGGGCCAACGTCCTGACTTTC
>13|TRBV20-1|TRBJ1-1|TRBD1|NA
CSSDGEGAYEAFF
TGCAGTTCCGACGGGGAGGGGGCATACGAAGCTTTCTTT
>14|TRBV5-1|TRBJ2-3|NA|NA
CASSQSTSSDTQYF
TGCGCCAGCAGCCAGTCGACTAGTTCCGATACGCAGTATTTT
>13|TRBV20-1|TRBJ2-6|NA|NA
CSAEQDFEGVLTF
TGCAGTGCCGAACAGGACTTCGAGGGCGTCCTGACTTTC
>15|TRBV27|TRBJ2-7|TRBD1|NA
CASSLSGTGGPEQYF
TGTGCCAGCAGTTTATCCGGGACAGGGGGGCCCGAGCAGTACTTC
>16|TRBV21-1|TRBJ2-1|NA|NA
CASSHGTGSSYNEQFF
TGTGCCAGCAGCCACGGAACTGGGAGCTCCTACAATGAGCAGTTCTTC
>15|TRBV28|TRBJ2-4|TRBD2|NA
CASSSSAGVTYIQYF
TGTGCCAGCAGTTCTTCAGCGGGAGTTACGTACATTCAGTACTTC
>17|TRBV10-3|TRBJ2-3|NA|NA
CAISGVEDAFSTDTQYF
TGTGCCATATCAGGGGTGGAAGACGCATTTAGCACAGATACGCAGTATTTT
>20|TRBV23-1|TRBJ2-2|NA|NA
CASSQSYRSGGDVDTGELFF
TGCGCCAGCAGTCAATCCTATCGTTCAGGGGGGGACGTGGACACCGGGGAGCTGTTTTTT
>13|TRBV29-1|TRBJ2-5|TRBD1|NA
CSAGTGPQETQYF
TGCAGCGCCGGGACAGGGCCCCAAGAGACCCAGTACTTC
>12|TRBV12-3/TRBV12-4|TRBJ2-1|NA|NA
CASSFFIYEQFF
TGTGCCAGCAGTTTTTTTATATATGAGCAGTTCTTC
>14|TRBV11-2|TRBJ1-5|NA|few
CASSLVTGHQPQHF
TGTGCCAGCAGCTTAGTGACAGGTCATCAGCCCCAGCATTTT
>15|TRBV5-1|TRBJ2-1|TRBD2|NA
CASSLSSGRVNEQFF
TGCGCCAGCAGCTTGAGTAGCGGGAGGGTGAATGAGCAGTTCTTC
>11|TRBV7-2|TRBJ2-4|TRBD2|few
CASQAGYIQYF
TGTGCCAGCCAAGCGGGGTACATTCAGTACTTC
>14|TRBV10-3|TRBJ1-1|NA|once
CAISAGDRNTEAFF
TGTGCCATCAGTGCAGGGGATCGAAACACTGAAGCTTTCTTT
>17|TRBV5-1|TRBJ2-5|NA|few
CASSLEGNGRRGETQYF
TGCGCCAGCAGCTTGGAGGGGAACGGACGGCGGGGAGAGACCCAGTACTTC
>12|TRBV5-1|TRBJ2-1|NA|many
CASSLYSNEQFF
TGCGCCAGCAGCTTGTATTCGAATGAGCAGTTCTTC
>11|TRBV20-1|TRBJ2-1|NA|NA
CSASSMNEQFF
TGCAGTGCTAGCAGTATGAATGAGCAGTTCTTC
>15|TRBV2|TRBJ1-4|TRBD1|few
CASSEATGRNEKLFF
TGTGCCAGCAGTGAAGCGACAGGGAGGAATGAAAAACTGTTTTTT
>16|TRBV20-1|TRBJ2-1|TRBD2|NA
CSALTLAGGPYNEQFF
TGCAGTGCTCTTACCCTAGCGGGAGGGCCCTACAATGAGCAGTTCTTC
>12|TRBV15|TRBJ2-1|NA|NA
CATSRLGNEQFF
TGTGCCACCAGCAGGCTCGGGAATGAGCAGTTCTTC
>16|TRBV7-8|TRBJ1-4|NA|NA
CASSLERVLPNEKLFF
TGTGCCAGCAGCTTAGAAAGGGTACTTCCTAATGAAAAACTGTTTTTT
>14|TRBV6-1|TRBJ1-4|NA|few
CASSELVTNEKLFF
TGTGCCAGCAGTGAGCTGGTGACTAATGAAAAACTGTTTTTT
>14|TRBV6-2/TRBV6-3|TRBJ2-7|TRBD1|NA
CASIGTGITYEQYF
TGTGCCAGCATAGGGACAGGTATTACCTACGAGCAGTACTTC
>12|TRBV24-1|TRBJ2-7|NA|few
CATSPGGSEQYF
TGTGCCACCAGCCCTGGGGGCAGCGAGCAGTACTTC
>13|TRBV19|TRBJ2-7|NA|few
CASSTTSRGEQYF
TGTGCCAGTAGTACGACCTCCCGGGGGGAGCAGTACTTC
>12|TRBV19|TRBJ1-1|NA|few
CASSIRATEAFF
TGTGCCAGTAGTATCAGGGCGACTGAAGCTTTCTTT
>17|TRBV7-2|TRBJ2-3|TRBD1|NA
CASSLTVQGAVADTQYF
TGTGCCAGCAGCTTAACAGTACAGGGGGCAGTTGCAGATACGCAGTATTTT
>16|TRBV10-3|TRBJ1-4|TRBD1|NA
CAISEARQGGNEKLFF
TGTGCCATCAGTGAGGCGCGACAGGGGGGTAATGAAAAACTGTTTTTT
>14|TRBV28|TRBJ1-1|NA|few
CASIIDRLNTEAFF
TGTGCCAGCATCATCGACAGACTGAACACTGAAGCTTTCTTT
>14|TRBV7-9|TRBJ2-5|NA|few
CASSLQGRQETQYF
TGTGCCAGCAGCTTACAGGGACGGCAAGAGACCCAGTACTTC